Detailed here is one TCR beta chain. With V trimmed by 4 bases and J by 0 bases, 3 bases remained unmatched. CDR3 length equals 17 residues. Looked up from germline, CDR1 is LNHDA and CDR2 is SQIVND (reference sequence). This specimen belongs to a study of blood T cell repertoires in COVID-19. Study in general: Both acute and convalescent COVID-19 samples were obtained from the United States, Italy and Spain. T cells, B-cell-depleted T cells, or PBMCs supplied cDNA or gDNA.

In the source study's methods: By means of reference gene primer amplification, nucleated cell counts were estimated. Sequencing used immunoSEQ multiplex PCR; TCRdb keeps in-frame clones, though not all of them. V, J and clone size are those of that table, while D and trimming were read from the DNA. The sample has approximately 280,000 clones, approximately 84% seen once. This TCR was sampled from a young woman who had recovered from COVID-19. Specimen: peripheral blood. The gene calls are TRBV19 and TRBJ2-2, with 12 bases matching TRBD2. CDR3 nucleotide sequence: TGTGCCAGTAGTAAGACTAGCGGGGGTGCGAACACCGGGGAGCTGTTTTTT. This gives the protein CASSKTSGGANTGELFF.